The entry that follows covers one T cell receptor beta chain sequence. This clonotype was counted many times. Its antigen remains undetermined. No base-level quality is on record; no much larger clone is a single base apart. The library was built by means of multiplex PCR. TCRdb names Illumina HiSeq 4000 as the instrument used. CDR3 regions were amplified by Arm-PCR with iRepertoire HTBI primers to construct TCR beta libraries. PCR products were gel purified before sequencing. Per the source publication's procedure: Gene usage analysis of CDR3 amino acid clonotypes used the approximately 62 TRBV and around 13 TRBJ segments found across samples. Filtered high-quality paired reads were merged into contigs using COPE and FqMerger. BLAST was used to align contigs to IMGT TRBV, TRBD and TRBJ reference genes, with CDR3 defined following IMGT. Clonotypes above 0.1% frequency were classified as highly expanded clones. Shannon entropy was used to measure repertoire diversity, and the Gini coefficient was used to measure V-J evenness. A clonotype was considered public if more than one individual shared it. Using fastp at Q25 and MiXCR, TCRdb reprocessed the public reads and kept productive beta chains. Duplicate CDR3 protein sequences are folded into a single record with the most common DNA and genes. Here the V and J calls rest on TCRdb's processing, not on the authors' analysis. The sample table lists about 470,000 distinct CDR3 sequences, around 15% of them with a count of one. The ten largest clones capture 12% of the sample.

The data derive from a study of regulatory T cells in long-lasting Graves disease (dated by TCRdb to the early 2020s). Broadly, across the study: Patients with newly diagnosed Graves' disease had been on antithyroid drugs for under 3 months. This study used TCR sequencing and RNA sequencing of peripheral blood to compare persistent Graves' disease patients against newly diagnosed Graves' disease patients. The study was conducted in China and was registered as a clinical trial. TCR sequencing covered about 13 persistent and around 20 newly diagnosed Graves' disease patients, approximately 33 samples in total. General findings and caveats noted by the study authors: Persistent Graves' disease patients showed lower TCR Shannon entropy and fewer highly expanded clones than newly diagnosed patients, suggesting clonal expansion. Only peripheral blood was studied, because thyroid tissue, the primary lesion, was inaccessible. Only the TCR beta chain was sequenced and analyzed. TRBV28, TRBJ1-2 and TRBJ2-5 were preferentially used in persistent disease, while TRBV20-1 and TRBJ2-1 were favored in newly diagnosed disease. Patients with persistent disease shared more public clonotypes (fewer than 3,000) than newly diagnosed patients did (approximately 970). The authors noted that the small sample size was a limitation that may lower accuracy.

The sample's time point label, decoded: newly diagnosed GD, antithyroid drugs for less than 3 months. For both TCR sequencing and RNA sequencing, RNA was extracted from PBMCs in TRIzol. The diagnosis of Graves' disease was made according to American Thyroid Association guidelines. Patients for the study were recruited at an endocrinology department in Xi'an, China. From each patient, around 9.3 milliliters of peripheral blood was collected into an EDTA anticoagulant tube. Ficoll Paque Plus density gradient separation was used to isolate PBMCs, and no additional T cell sorting was done. An Agilent 2100 Bioanalyzer and agarose gel were used to check RNA quality, while a NanoDrop 2000 measured RNA concentration. Trimming takes 3 bases off V and 5 bases off J; junction bases not matched to a gene: 5. Reading the germline V gene (reference sequence) gives CDR1 LGHDT and CDR2 YNNKEL. From the cysteine through the phenylalanine, the CDR3 covers 15 amino acids. Only the CDR3 DNA is retained, 45 bases long and in frame from the first base.

These data were also filed under a second study, of T cells in Graves' hyperthyroidism and ophthalmopathy. As noted in the second study: Stable Graves' hyperthyroidism was defined as no progression to ophthalmopathy during 18 months of follow-up. The hyperthyroidism patients were between 18 and 65 years old and newly diagnosed, with a disease duration of less than 2 months. The study excluded patients with uncontrolled infections, other autoimmune diseases, pregnancy or lactation. Diagnoses were established on the basis of clinical symptoms, serum thyroxine and TRAb, thyroid ultrasound, and orbital computed tomography. The TCR CDR3 was subjected to a first round of RT-PCR using the HTBI primer set and the Qiagen OneStep RT-PCR kit. Most expanded thyroid clonotypes (frequency above 0.001) were also detected in blood, suggesting blood repertoires may reflect thyroid immune responses. A 13 V-J signature model separated ophthalmopathy from stable hyperthyroidism, with nearly 90% sensitivity and 81.08% specificity in cross-validation and 80%/75% in testing. During validation, the model predicted progression to ophthalmopathy a median of about 5.9 months ahead of onset, with 60% to 71% sensitivity and 72% to 80% specificity. To identify TCR V-J signatures that set the groups apart, the researchers used a discovery cohort of 90 to 100 patients, made up of some 41 with Graves' ophthalmopathy and some 55 with stable Graves' hyperthyroidism. Whether ophthalmopathy could be predicted prospectively was tested in an independent validation cohort made up of under 20 hyperthyroidism patients plus 17 patients who later progressed to ophthalmopathy. For training and testing, the approximately 92 patients in the discovery cohort were randomly divided in a 7:3 ratio. Thyroid tissue and blood T-cell repertoires from six Graves' hyperthyroidism patients were also compared in the study. Following sampling, methimazole starting at 30 mg daily was given to hyperthyroidism patients, and high-dose intravenous methylprednisolone was given to ophthalmopathy patients. Libraries were constructed in a second round of multiplex PCR, after which size selection and purification were performed. Libraries were sequenced paired-end with 100 bp reads on an Illumina HiSeq2000. SOAPnuke was used to process the raw data, removing reads that contained adapters or uncalled bases, had a mean Phred below 15, or lacked an exact match to the constant primer or identifier. COPE v1.2.5 was used to merge the high-quality paired reads, and each unique nucleotide sequence was defined as a clonotype. Clonotypes were aligned to IMGT TRBV, TRBD and TRBJ reference segments using MiTCR v1.1. Analysis was restricted to V-J combinations with a frequency above 0.0001, which covered roughly 99% of repertoires. The TCS score was defined as the ratio of F50 (clonal expansion) to E x V (chaos), calculated using BLOSUM62-based TCRdist between CDR3 peptides within each V-J. Welch's t-statistics and random forest reduced roughly 500 V-J features to roughly 13, which were used in a naive Bayes classifier (R e1071). No statistical method was used to fix the sample size in advance, and group allocation was not hidden from the investigators. TCR Vbeta CDR3 sequencing of fewer than 150 peripheral blood samples (43 ophthalmopathy, approximately 80 hyperthyroidism and approximately 17 progressor patients) is reported in the paper.

This TCR was recovered from a man between 35 and 55 years old with Graves disease. Donor details come from another sample of the same person, matched by shared clones. Sequenced here: peripheral blood mononuclear cells (PBMCs), sampled at new diagnosis, from a patient treated with antithyroid drugs. The chain couples TRBV3-1 to TRBJ2-7, with 12 middle bases fitting TRBD2. The CDR3 loop reads CASSHTLAGGNEQYF. The nucleotide sequence reads TGTGCCAGCAGCCATACGCTAGCGGGAGGGAACGAGCAGTACTTC.